This T cell receptor (beta chain) was documented in a study of cytomegalovirus exposure and HLA in healthy donors. The CDR3 spans 20 residues. Germline loops: CDR1 SGHNT, CDR2 YYREEE (reference sequence). J was trimmed by 4 bases and V by 4 bases; bases with no gene match: 15. PCR amplification relied on 60 Vbeta primers (plus 13 Jbeta primers). Profiling relied on immunoSEQ multiplex PCR, and the TCRdb table lists in-frame clones only, not all of them. The data contain 140,000 to 150,000 clones, roughly 80% of them seen just once; the ten biggest clones take up 4.5%. Study-level results: TRBV6-2, TRBV6-3 and some other V segments were excluded as indistinguishable.

In regard to this clone: Its antigen is not identified.

The receptor was derived from a man aged 35 to 55 in good health and CMV-seronegative. Input material: PBMCs. The rearrangement links TRBV5-4 to TRBJ2-3; 16 bases match TRBD2. The CDR3 loop reads CASSQEGRGLAGGVSDTQYF. The CDR3 coding sequence is TGTGCCAGCAGCCAGGAAGGCCGGGGACTAGCGGGGGGGGTATCAGATACGCAGTATTTT.